The 23 T cell receptor beta chains listed next were all sequenced from one sample in a study of blood T cell repertoires in COVID-19. Sequencing used immunoSEQ multiplex PCR; TCRdb keeps in-frame clones, though not all of them. The table records approximately 73,000 clones, roughly nine tenths of them present only once. Sequenced: peripheral blood. The receptor source for this set is a man of 80 years or more with acute or convalescent COVID-19.

The gene calls are TRBV19 and TRBJ1-1; perhaps TRBD1 as D (6 bases). This CDR3 comprises 16 residues. Trimming cost V 5 bases and J 0 bases, with 16 bases left between them. Germline assignment: CDR1 LNHDA and CDR2 SQIVND (reference sequence). The CDR3 region has the DNA TGTGCCAGTAGTCCTTCTCGACAGGCGATGAACACTGAAGCTTTCTTT. This encodes CASSPSRQAMNTEAFF.

The chain couples TRBV5-1 to TRBJ1-3, with D possibly being TRBD1 (5 bases). Germline-derived CDR1 and CDR2 are SGHRS and YFSETQ. There are 15 residues in the CDR3. The V end was cut by 0 bases, the J end by 3 bases, with 10 bases between. CDR3 loop: CASSLDRGYGNTIYF. In nucleotides, the CDR3 is TGCGCCAGCAGCTTGGATCGGGGGTATGGAAACACCATATATTTT.

The chain employs TRBV7-8 and TRBJ1-5; possible D gene TRBD1, 5 bases. There are 15 residues in the CDR3. CDR1 and CDR2 (germline): SGHVS, FQNEAQ. Trimming took off 3 bases at V and 8 bases at J, with 17 bases between the two ends. The CDR3 DNA is TGTGCCAGCAGCTTCTCTACGGGGGGGAGGGAGCCCCAGCATTTT. Protein sequence: CASSFSTGGREPQHF. The whole variable domain, remainder taken from reference TRBV7-8 and TRBJ1-5, is GAGVSQSPRYKVAKRGQDVALRCDPISGHVSLFWYQQALGQGPEFLTYFQNEAQLDKSGLPSDRFFAERPEGSVSTLKIQRTQQEDSAVYLCASSFSTGGREPQHFGDGTRLSIL.

The V and J genes are TRBV5-4 and TRBJ2-2, with unresolved D. The ends were cut back, 2 bases at V and 3 bases at J, with 5 bases in the middle. There are 13 residues in the CDR3. CDR1 is SGHNT, CDR2 YYREEE, per germline (reference sequence). The CDR3 loop reads CASSLGDTGELFF. CDR3 DNA sequence: TGTGCCAGCAGCTTAGGAGACACCGGGGAGCTGTTTTTT.

A remark on this clone: This CDR3 is also generated by other DNA sequences in the sample. The chain recombines TRBV2 with TRBJ1-6; no reliable D call. Germline loops: CDR1 SNHLY, CDR2 FYNNEI. The CDR3 loop spans 15 amino acids. The germline V and J ends were trimmed by 7 bases and 0 bases, with 10 bases remaining between them. The CDR3 coding sequence is TGTGCCAGCACCCTAACTAGCTCCTATAATTCACCCCTCCACTTT. Its protein product is CASTLTSSYNSPLHF.

The chain carries TRBV3-1 (or the pseudogene TRBV3-2) and TRBJ1-2; D remains ambiguous. Germline V gene lookup returns CDR1 LGHDT and CDR2 YNNKEL (reference sequence). V was shortened by 0 bases and J by 7 bases, with 9 bases between the two germline ends. This CDR3 region has 13 residues. The CDR3 bases are TGTGCCAGCAGCCAAGAGGAGGCCTCTGGCTACACCTTC. Translation: CASSQEEASGYTF.

The chain joins TRBV5-6 to TRBJ2-7; D is possibly TRBD1 (6 bases). The V end lost 6 bases, the J end lost 2 bases, and 18 bases lay between the germline ends. CDR3 size: 15 residues. In germline, CDR1 is SGHDT, CDR2 YYEEEE. The DNA for the CDR3 is TGTGCCAGCACCTCCCAGCCCTCAGGGGCCTACGAGCAGTACTTC. It specifies CASTSQPSGAYEQYF.

V gene TRBV3-1 (or the pseudogene TRBV3-2) combines with J gene TRBJ2-1, with 8 positions matching TRBD2. The length of the CDR3 is 16 residues. The V gene's germline CDR1 is LGHDT and CDR2 YNNKEL (reference sequence). With 0 bases clipped from V and 7 bases from J, the junction kept 8 bases outside the gene matches. The CDR3 loop reads CASSQERTGRENEQFF. CDR3 bases: TGTGCCAGCAGCCAAGAACGTACCGGGAGGGAGAATGAGCAGTTCTTC.

The chain carries TRBV6-5 and TRBJ1-1; 7 nucleotides match TRBD1. The V and J ends lost 6 bases and 1 base, in that order; junction bases with no gene match: 8. Germline V gives CDR1 MNHEY, CDR2 SVGAGI. The CDR3 is 15 residues long. This CDR3 reads CASRSLGQPNTEAFF. CDR3 nucleotide sequence: TGTGCCAGCAGATCGTTGGGACAGCCGAACACTGAAGCTTTCTTT.

Comments on this clone: Other DNA sequences of this sample code for an identical CDR3. The V and J genes are TRBV2 and TRBJ1-2; 11 positions agree with TRBD1. This CDR3 region has 13 residues. Germline V lookup: CDR1 SNHLY, CDR2 FYNNEI. Unmatched junction bases numbered 10, after V lost 7 bases and J lost 12 bases. CDR3 amino acids: CASTLDRGQGNTF. Written as DNA, the CDR3 is TGTGCCAGCACCTTGGACAGGGGGCAAGGAAACACCTTC. The complete variable domain, with remaining parts taken from reference TRBV2 and TRBJ1-2, reads EPEVTQTPSHQVTQMGQEVILRCVPISNHLYFYWYRQILGQKVEFLVSFYNNEISEKSEIFDDQFSVERPDGSNFTLKIRSTKLEDSAMYFCASTLDRGQGNTFGSGTRLTVV.

This chain connects TRBV6-6 to TRBJ2-7; a possible D gene is TRBD2 (7 bases). The length of the CDR3 is 14 residues. The germline gives CDR1 MNHNY, CDR2 SVGAGI (reference sequence). V was clipped by 6 bases and J by 6 bases, with 18 bases between them. The DNA of the CDR3 is TGTGCCAGCAGCCAACCTCCGGGGGGCAGCGAGCAGTACTTC. Amino acid sequence: CASSQPPGGSEQYF.

The rearrangement uses TRBV2 and TRBJ1-1, with TRBD1 matching over 7 bases. The germline V gene has CDR1 SNHLY and CDR2 FYNNEI. Trimming removed 7 bases from V and 2 bases from J; junction bases left unmatched: 7. This CDR3 spans 14 amino acids. The CDR3 sequence: CASIRGTENTEAFF. In nucleotides, the CDR3 is TGTGCCAGCATACGTGGGACAGAAAACACTGAAGCTTTCTTT.

The DNA of the CDR3 is TGTGCCAGCAGCCAAGTACTGCGGGACAGCGATAACACCGGGGAGCTGTTTTTT. Translated: CASSQVLRDSDNTGELFF. This sequence joins TRBV4-2 and TRBJ2-2, with TRBD1 as a possible D gene (7 bases). From germline, CDR1 is LGHNA and CDR2 YNFKEQ. Trimming cost V 1 base and J 2 bases, with 17 bases left between them. The CDR3 consists of 18 residues.

For the CDR3, the DNA is TGTGCCAGCAGTTCGGACGGGATTTACGAGCAGTACTTC. Its translation: CASSSDGIYEQYF. The chain is built from TRBV6-5 and TRBJ2-7, with a weak D call TRBD2 (5 bases). This CDR3 comprises 13 residues. From germline, CDR1 is MNHEY and CDR2 SVGAGI. V was pared by 4 bases and J by 4 bases, with 11 bases between.

The chain recombines TRBV7-9 with TRBJ1-2; unclear D gene. Germline-derived CDR1 and CDR2 are SEHNR and FQNEAQ (reference sequence). The CDR3 runs to 12 residues. V lost 3 bases to trimming and J lost 5 bases, with 7 bases between them. The CDR3 region is CASSLEQYGYTF. CDR3 DNA: TGTGCCAGCAGCTTGGAGCAGTATGGCTACACCTTC.

The V gene is TRBV2, the J gene TRBJ2-2; maybe TRBD2 (5 bases). V lost 7 bases, J lost 0 bases, and 15 bases lay in between. Germline CDR1 SNHLY, CDR2 FYNNEI. The CDR3 has 16 amino acids. The CDR3 sequence is CASTERAAPNTGELFF. In nucleotides, the CDR3 is TGTGCCAGCACCGAGCGAGCGGCGCCGAACACCGGGGAGCTGTTTTTT.

The rearrangement links TRBV2 to TRBJ2-5; D gene unclear. The germline V gene encodes CDR1 SNHLY and CDR2 FYNNEI. This CDR3 spans 12 amino acids. The V end was cut by 3 bases, the J end by 5 bases, with 7 bases between. The CDR3 nucleotides are TGTGCCAGCAGTGAGGGCACCGAGACCCAGTACTTC. Its translation: CASSEGTETQYF.

The chain couples TRBV6-2 or TRBV6-3 to TRBJ2-3; possibly TRBD1 for D (5 bases). Per the germline V gene, CDR1 is MNHEY and CDR2 is SVGEGT. The germline V and J ends were trimmed by 2 bases and 3 bases, with 9 bases remaining between them. CDR3 length equals 14 residues. The DNA of the CDR3 is TGTGCCAGCAGTTACGGGCCAGGGACAGATACGCAGTATTTT. Protein: CASSYGPGTDTQYF.

V is TRBV28 and J is TRBJ2-5, with TRBD2 matching 15 bases. V dropped 3 bases and J dropped 4; count of bases not matched to a gene: 6. This CDR3 comprises 17 residues. From germline, CDR1 is MDHEN and CDR2 SYDVKM. The CDR3 bases are TGTGCCAGCAGTTTTCGGGGGACTAGCGGGGGGAGAGAGACCCAGTACTTC. As protein: CASSFRGTSGGRETQYF.

This clone was found a few times. This chain links TRBV6-5 with TRBJ1-2, with D perhaps matching TRBD1 (6 bases). V shed 5 bases and J shed 11 bases, with 21 bases lying between them. The CDR3 is 14 amino acids. Germline V gene lookup returns CDR1 MNHEY and CDR2 SVGAGI. The CDR3 region has the DNA TGTGCCAGCAGTCGCACACCCGAAAACCAGGGGTACACCTTC. It specifies CASSRTPENQGYTF.

The chain recombines TRBV11-2 with TRBJ2-1, with 8 bases fitting TRBD2. Germline V gene sequence: CDR1 SGHAT, CDR2 FQNNGV. Trimming removed 0 bases from V and 5 bases from J; junction bases left unmatched: 6. The CDR3 totals 16 residues. The CDR3 is CASSLDRTSGHNEQFF. Written as DNA, the CDR3 is TGTGCCAGCAGCTTAGATCGAACTAGCGGACACAATGAGCAGTTCTTC.

V gene TRBV7-9 combines with J gene TRBJ1-4, with D unresolved. Germline V CDR1 and CDR2: SEHNR, FQNEAQ (reference sequence). The germline V and J ends were trimmed by 3 bases and 8 bases, with 13 bases remaining between them. This CDR3 is built from 14 residues. CDR3 sequence reads: CASSFGPSEEKLFF. CDR3 coding DNA: TGTGCCAGCAGCTTTGGCCCCTCGGAGGAAAAACTGTTTTTT.

The chain combines TRBV7-2 with TRBJ1-1; tentatively, D is TRBD1 (5 bases). The CDR3 consists of 14 residues. Germline V CDR1 and CDR2: SGHTA, FQGNSA. The V end lost 5 bases, the J end lost 2 bases, and 12 bases lay between the germline ends. CDR3 in DNA: TGTGCCAGCAGCCCAGGGATGATTAACACTGAAGCTTTCTTT. Translation gives CASSPGMINTEAFF.